This T cell receptor beta chain was identified during a study of blood T cell repertoires in COVID-19. Across the whole study: Donors in the United States, Italy and Spain gave samples during acute or convalescent COVID-19.

In germline, CDR1 is SNHLY, CDR2 FYNNEI. The V and J ends lost 6 bases and 3 bases, in that order; junction bases with no gene match: 8. This CDR3 region has 15 residues. This clone was counted between two and nine times. Authors' analysis steps: Reference gene primers were amplified, and this amplification served to estimate nucleated cell counts. TCRdb's copy holds only in-frame clones and misses some; the assay was immunoSEQ multiplex PCR. V and J calls and clone size are those listed in that table; D and trimming were worked out from the DNA. Of about 150,000 clones listed, roughly 84% are singletons.

The rearrangement uses TRBV2 and TRBJ1-2, with 9 bases identical to TRBD1. Sequencing input: peripheral blood. The clonotype comes from a woman aged 50 to 60 with acute or convalescent COVID-19. CDR3 nucleotides: TGTGCCAGCAGCCGGGACAGGGTAGGGGACTATGGCTACACCTTC. It is translated as CASSRDRVGDYGYTF.